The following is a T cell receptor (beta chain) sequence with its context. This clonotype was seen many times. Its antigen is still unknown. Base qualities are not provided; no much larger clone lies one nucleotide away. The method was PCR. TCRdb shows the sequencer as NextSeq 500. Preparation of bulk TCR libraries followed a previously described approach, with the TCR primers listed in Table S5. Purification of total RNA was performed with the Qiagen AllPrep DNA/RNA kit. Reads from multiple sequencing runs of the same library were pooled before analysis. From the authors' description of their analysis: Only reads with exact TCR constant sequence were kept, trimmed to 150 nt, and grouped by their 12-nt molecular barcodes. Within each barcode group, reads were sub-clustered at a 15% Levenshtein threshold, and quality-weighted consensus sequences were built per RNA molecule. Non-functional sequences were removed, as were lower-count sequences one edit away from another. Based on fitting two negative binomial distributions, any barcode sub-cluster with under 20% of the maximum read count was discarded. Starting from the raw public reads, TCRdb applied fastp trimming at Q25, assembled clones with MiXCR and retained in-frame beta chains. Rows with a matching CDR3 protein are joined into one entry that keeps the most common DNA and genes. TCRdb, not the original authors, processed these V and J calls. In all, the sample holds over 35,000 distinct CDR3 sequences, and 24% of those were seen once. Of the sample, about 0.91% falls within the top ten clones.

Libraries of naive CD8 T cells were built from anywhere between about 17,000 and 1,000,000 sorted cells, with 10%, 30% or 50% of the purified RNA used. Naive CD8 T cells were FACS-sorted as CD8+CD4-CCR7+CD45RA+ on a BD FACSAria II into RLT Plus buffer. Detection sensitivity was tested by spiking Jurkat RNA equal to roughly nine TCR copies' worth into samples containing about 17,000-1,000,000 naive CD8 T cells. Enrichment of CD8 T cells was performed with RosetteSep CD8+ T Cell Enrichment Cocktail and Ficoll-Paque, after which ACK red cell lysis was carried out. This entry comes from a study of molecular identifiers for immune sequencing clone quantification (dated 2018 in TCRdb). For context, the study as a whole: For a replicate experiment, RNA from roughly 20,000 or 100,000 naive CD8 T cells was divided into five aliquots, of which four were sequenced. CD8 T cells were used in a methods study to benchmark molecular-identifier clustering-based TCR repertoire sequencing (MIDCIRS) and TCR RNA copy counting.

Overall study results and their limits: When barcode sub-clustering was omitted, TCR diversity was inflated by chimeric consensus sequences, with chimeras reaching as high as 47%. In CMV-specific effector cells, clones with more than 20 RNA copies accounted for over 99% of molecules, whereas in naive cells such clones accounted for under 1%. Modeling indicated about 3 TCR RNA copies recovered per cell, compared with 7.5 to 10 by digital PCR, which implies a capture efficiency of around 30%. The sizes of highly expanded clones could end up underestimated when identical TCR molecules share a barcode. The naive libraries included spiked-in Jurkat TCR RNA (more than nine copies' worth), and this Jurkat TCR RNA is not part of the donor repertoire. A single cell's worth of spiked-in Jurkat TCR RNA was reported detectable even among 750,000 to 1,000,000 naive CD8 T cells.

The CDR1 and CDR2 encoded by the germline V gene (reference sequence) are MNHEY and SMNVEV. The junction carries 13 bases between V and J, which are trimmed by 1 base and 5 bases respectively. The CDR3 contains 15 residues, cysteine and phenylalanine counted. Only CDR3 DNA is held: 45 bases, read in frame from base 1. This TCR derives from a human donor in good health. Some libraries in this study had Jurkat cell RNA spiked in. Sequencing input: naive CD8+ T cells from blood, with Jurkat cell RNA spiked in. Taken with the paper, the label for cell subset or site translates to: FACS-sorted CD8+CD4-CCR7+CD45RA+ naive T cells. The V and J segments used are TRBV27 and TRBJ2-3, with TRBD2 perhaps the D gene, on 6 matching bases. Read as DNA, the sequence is TGTGCCAGCAGTTTATGGATAGCGGCGATAGATACGCAGTATTTT. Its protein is CASSLWIAAIDTQYF.